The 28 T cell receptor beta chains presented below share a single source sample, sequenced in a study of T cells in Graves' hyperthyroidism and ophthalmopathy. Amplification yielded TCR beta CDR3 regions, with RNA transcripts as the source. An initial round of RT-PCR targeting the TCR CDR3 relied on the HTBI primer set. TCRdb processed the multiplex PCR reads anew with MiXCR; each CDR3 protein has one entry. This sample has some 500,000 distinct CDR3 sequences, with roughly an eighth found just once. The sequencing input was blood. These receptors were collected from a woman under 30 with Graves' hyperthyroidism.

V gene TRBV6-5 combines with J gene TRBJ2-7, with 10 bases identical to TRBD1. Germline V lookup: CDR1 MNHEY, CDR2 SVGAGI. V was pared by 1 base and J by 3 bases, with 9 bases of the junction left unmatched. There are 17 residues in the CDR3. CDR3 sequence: CASSYLVGQGTLYEQYF. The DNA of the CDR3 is TGTGCCAGCAGTTACTTAGTGGGACAGGGGACCCTCTACGAGCAGTACTTC.

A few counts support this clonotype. The CDR3 loop is CASSEMTSGSSYNEQFF. CDR3 bases: TGTGCCAGCAGCGAGATGACTAGCGGGAGCTCCTACAATGAGCAGTTCTTC. The chain combines TRBV9 with TRBJ2-1; TRBD2 aligns across 12 bases. Germline V gene data show CDR1 as SGDLS and CDR2 as YYNGEE. This CDR3 spans 17 amino acids. The V and J ends lost 3 bases and 0 bases, in that order; junction bases with no gene match: 4.

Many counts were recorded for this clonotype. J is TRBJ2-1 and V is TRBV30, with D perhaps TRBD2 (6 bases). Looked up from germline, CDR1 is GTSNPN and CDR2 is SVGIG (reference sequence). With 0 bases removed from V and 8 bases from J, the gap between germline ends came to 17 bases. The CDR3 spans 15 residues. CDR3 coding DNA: TGTGCCTGGAGTGTACTTTCCGCGGGGCGGGATGAGCAGTTCTTC. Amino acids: CAWSVLSAGRDEQFF.

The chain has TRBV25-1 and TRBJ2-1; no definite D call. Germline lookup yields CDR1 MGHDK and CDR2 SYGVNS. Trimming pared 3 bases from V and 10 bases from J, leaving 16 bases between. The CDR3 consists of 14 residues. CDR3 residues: CASSEYSRYSEQFF. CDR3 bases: TGTGCCAGCAGTGAGTATAGCCGGTACAGCGAGCAGTTCTTC.

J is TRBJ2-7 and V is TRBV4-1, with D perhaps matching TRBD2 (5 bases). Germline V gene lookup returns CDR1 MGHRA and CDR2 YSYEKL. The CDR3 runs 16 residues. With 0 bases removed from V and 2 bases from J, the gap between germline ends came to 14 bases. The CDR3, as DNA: TGCGCCAGCAGCCAAGAGAGGGCTAGGGTTCCCTACGAGCAGTACTTC. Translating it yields CASSQERARVPYEQYF.

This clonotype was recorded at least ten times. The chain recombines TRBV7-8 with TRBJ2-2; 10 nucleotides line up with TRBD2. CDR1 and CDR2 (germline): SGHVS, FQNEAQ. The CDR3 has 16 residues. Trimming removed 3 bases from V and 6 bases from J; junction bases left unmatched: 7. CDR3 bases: TGTGCCAGCAGCTTGCCCCGGACTAGCGGCCCCGGGGAGCTGTTTTTT. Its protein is CASSLPRTSGPGELFF.

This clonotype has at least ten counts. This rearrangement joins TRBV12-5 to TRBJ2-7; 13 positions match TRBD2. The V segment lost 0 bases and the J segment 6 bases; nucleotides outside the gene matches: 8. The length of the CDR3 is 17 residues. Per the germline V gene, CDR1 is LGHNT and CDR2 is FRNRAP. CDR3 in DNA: TGTGCTAGTGGTTTGGTATTGGGGACTAGCGGGACCAGCGAGCAGTACGTC. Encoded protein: CASGLVLGTSGTSEQYV.

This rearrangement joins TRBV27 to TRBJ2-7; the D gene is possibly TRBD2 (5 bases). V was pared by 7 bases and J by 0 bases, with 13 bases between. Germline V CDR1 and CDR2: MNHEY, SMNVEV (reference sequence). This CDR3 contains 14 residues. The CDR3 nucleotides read TGTGCCAGCACCCCGGGATCGAACTCCTACGAGCAGTACTTC. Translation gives CASTPGSNSYEQYF.

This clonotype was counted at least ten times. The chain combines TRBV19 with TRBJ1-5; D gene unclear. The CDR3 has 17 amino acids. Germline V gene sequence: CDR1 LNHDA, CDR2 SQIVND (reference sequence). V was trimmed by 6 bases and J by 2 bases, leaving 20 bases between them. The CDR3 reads CASRRGWGVGGNQPQHF. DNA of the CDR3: TGTGCCAGTAGACGCGGGTGGGGTGTGGGCGGCAATCAGCCCCAGCATTTT.

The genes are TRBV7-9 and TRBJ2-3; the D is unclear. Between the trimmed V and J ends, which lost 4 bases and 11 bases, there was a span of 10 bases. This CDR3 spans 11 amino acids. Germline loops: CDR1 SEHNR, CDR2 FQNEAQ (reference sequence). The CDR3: CASSSNWGQYF. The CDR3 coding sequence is TGTGCCAGCAGCTCCAACTGGGGGCAGTATTTT.

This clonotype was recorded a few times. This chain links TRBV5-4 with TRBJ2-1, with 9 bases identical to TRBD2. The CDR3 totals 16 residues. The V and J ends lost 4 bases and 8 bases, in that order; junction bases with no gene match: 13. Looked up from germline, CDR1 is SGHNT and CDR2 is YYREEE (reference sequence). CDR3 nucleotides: TGTGCCAGCAGCGCTGCGGGGGGGACAGTTAACCATGAGCAGTTCTTC. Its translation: CASSAAGGTVNHEQFF.

The CDR3 bases are TGTGCCAGCAGTTTGGGAGGGGGGATCGCCAATGAGCAGTTCTTC. Translated: CASSLGGGIANEQFF. This chain uses TRBV28 with TRBJ2-1; D perhaps matches TRBD2 (7 bases). The CDR3 contains 15 residues. Germline V lookup: CDR1 MDHEN, CDR2 SYDVKM. The V end was cut by 3 bases, the J end by 6 bases, with 15 bases between.

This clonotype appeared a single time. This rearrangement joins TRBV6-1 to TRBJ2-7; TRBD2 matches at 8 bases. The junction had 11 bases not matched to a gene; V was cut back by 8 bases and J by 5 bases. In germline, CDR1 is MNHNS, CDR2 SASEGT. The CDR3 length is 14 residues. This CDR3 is CASATSDFFHEQYF. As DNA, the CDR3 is TGTGCCAGCGCGACTAGCGACTTTTTCCACGAGCAGTACTTC.

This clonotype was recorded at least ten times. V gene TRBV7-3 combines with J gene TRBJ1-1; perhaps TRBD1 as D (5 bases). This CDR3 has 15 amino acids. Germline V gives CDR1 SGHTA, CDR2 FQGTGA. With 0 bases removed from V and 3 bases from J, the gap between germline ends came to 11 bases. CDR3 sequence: CASSLTGGEDTEAFF. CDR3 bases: TGTGCCAGCAGCTTAACGGGGGGTGAGGACACTGAAGCTTTCTTT.

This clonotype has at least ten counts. The DNA for the CDR3 is TGCGCCAGCAGCTTGGAGGCTAGCGGGATGGATACGCAGTATTTT. Translation: CASSLEASGMDTQYF. V and J are TRBV5-1 and TRBJ2-3; 9 bases are a match to TRBD2. CDR1 and CDR2 (germline): SGHRS, YFSETQ. There are 15 residues in the CDR3. With V trimmed by 0 bases and J by 6 bases, 5 bases remained unmatched.

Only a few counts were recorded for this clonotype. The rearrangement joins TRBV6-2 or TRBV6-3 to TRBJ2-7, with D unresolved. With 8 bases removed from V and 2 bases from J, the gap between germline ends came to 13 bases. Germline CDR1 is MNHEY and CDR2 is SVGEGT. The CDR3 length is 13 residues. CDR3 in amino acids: CASGRRTPYEQYF. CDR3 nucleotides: TGTGCCAGCGGCCGCCGTACCCCCTACGAGCAGTACTTC.

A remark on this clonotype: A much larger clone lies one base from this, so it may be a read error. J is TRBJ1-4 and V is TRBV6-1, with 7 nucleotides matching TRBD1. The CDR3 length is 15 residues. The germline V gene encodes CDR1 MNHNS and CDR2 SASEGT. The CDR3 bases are TGTGCCAGCTCAAGACAGGGAAGGACTAATAAAAAACTGTTTTTT. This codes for CASSRQGRTNKKLFF.

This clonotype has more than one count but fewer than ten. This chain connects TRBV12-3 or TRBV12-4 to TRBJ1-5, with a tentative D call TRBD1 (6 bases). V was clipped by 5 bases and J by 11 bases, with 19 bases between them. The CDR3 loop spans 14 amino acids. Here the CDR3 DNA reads TGTGCCAGCAGTGTGCTTTACTTAGAGGGGGCCCAGCATTTT. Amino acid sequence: CASSVLYLEGAQHF.

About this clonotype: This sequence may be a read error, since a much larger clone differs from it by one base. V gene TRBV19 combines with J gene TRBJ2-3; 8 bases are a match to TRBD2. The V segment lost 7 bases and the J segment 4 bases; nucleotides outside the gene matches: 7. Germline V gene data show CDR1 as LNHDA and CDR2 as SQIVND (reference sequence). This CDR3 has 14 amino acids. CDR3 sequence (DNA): TGTGCCAGTAAAGTAAGCGGGAGAGCAGATACGCAGTATTTT. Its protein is CASKVSGRADTQYF.

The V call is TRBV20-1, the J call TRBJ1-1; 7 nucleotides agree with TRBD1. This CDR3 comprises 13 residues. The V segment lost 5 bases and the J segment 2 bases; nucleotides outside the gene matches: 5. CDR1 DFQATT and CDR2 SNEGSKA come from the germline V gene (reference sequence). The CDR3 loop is CSASGTVNTEAFF. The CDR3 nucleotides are TGCAGTGCTTCCGGGACAGTAAACACTGAAGCTTTCTTT.

As DNA, the CDR3 is TGTGCCAGCAGCTTAGAAGTTAGCGGGAGAGGCAATGAGCAGTTCTTC. Its translation: CASSLEVSGRGNEQFF. V and J are TRBV7-9 and TRBJ2-1, with 9 bases fitting TRBD2. The CDR3 runs to 16 residues. From germline, CDR1 is SEHNR and CDR2 FQNEAQ (reference sequence). V trimming: 1 base; J trimming: 6 bases; junction bases outside the gene matches: 7.

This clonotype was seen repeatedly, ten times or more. The CDR3 DNA is TGTGCCAGCAGTACCGAGACAGGGTCACGCGGCTACACCTTC. Its translation: CASSTETGSRGYTF. The chain links TRBV6-1 to TRBJ1-2, with TRBD1 identical over 7 bases. The V gene end was trimmed by 5 bases and the J gene end by 8 bases; junction bases not matched to a gene: 11. There are 14 residues in the CDR3. CDR1 MNHNS and CDR2 SASEGT come from the germline V gene.

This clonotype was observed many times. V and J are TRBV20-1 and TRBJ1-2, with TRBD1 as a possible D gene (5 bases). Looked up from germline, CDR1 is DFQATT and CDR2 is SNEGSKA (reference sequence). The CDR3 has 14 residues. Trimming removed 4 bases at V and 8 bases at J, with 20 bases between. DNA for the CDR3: TGCAGTGCTAAAAACCCCGAGGCGGGGCTAGGCTACACCTTC. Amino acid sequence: CSAKNPEAGLGYTF.

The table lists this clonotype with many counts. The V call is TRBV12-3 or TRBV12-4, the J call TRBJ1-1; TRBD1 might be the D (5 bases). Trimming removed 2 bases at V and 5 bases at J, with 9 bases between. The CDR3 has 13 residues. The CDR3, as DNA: TGTGCCAGCAGTTTAAACAGGTTGACTGAAGCTTTCTTT. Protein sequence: CASSLNRLTEAFF.

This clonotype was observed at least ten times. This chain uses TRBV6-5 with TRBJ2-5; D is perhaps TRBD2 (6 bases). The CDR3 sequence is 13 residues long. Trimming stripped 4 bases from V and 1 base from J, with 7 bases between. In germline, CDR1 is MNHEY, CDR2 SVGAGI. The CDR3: CASSWDFQETQYF. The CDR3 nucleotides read TGTGCCAGCAGTTGGGACTTCCAAGAGACCCAGTACTTC.

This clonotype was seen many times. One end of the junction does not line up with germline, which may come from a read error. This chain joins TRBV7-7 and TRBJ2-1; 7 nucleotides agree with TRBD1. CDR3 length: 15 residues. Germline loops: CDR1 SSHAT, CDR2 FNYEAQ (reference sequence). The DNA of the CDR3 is TGTGCTAGCAGCTTAGTTCAGGGGACAGACAATGAGCAGTTCTTC. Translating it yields CASSLVQGTDNEQFF.

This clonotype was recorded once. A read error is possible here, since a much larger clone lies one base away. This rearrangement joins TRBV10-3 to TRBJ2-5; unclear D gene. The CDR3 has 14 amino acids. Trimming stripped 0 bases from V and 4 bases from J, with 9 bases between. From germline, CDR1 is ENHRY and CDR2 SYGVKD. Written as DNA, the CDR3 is TGTGCCATCAGTGAGTCCGTAATTAGAGAGACCCAGTACTTC. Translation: CAISESVIRETQYF.

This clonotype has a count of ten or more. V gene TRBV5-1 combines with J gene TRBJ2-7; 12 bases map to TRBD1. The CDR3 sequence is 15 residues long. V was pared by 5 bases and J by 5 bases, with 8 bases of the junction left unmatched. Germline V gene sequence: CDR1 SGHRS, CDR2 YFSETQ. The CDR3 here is CASRPGQGAPHEQYF. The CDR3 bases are TGCGCCAGCAGGCCGGGACAGGGGGCGCCCCACGAGCAGTACTTC.